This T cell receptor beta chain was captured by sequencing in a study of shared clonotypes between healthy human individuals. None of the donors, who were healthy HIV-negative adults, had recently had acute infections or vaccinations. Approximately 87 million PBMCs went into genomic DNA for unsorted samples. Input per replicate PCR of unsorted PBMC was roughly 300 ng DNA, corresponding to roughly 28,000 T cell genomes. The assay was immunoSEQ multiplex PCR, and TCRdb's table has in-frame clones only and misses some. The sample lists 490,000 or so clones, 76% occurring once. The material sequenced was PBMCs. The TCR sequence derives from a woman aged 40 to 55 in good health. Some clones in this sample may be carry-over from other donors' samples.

The CDR3 protein is CASSPDRGQEKLFF. The CDR3 nucleotides read TGTGCCAGCTCACCGGACAGGGGGCAAGAAAAACTGTTTTTT. The chain combines TRBV18 with TRBJ1-4; TRBD1 aligns across 11 bases. V lost 3 bases and J lost 8; bases outside the gene matches: 2. CDR1 KGHSH and CDR2 LQKENI come from the germline V gene. The CDR3 sequence is 14 residues long.